This T cell receptor (beta chain) derives from a study of T-cell reconstitution after alpha-beta-depleted transplantation in children. Study findings and constraints: T-cell counts and diversity were attributed mostly to newly produced T cells one year after transplant.

About this clonotype itself: Antigen specificity is unknown.

During its preparation, the TCRbeta library received unique molecular identifiers. From the PCR reads, TCRdb called clonotypes with MiXCR, one entry per CDR3 protein. The sample has around 960,000 distinct CDR3 sequences; roughly 29% are singletons. The sequenced sample was PBMCs, mostly from graft donor cells, obtained 360 days after TCRalphabeta/CD19-depleted stem cell transplant. The clonotype comes from a boy under three years old who had a stem cell transplant for SCID, so the T cells may come from the graft donor.

DNA for the CDR3: TGCAGCGTGAGGACAGGGAGAATGAACACTGAAGCTTTCTTT. Protein product: CSVRTGRMNTEAFF. The chain combines TRBV29-1 with TRBJ1-1; 8 nucleotides match TRBD1. This CDR3 is built from 14 residues. After removal of 6 bases from V and 0 bases from J, the junction contained 6 bases not matched to a gene. Germline CDR1 reads SQVTM; CDR2 reads ANQGSEA.